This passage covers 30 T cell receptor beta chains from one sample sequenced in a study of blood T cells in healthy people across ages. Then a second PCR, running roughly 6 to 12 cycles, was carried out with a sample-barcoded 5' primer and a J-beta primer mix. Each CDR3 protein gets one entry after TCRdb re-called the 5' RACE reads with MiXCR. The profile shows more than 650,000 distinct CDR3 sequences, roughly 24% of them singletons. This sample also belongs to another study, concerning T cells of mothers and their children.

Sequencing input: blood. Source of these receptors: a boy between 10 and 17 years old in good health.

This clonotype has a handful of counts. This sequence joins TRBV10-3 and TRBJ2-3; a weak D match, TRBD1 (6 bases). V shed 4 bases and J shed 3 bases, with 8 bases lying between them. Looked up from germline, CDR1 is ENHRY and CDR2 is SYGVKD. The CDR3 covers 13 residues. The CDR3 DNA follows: TGTGCCATCAGTGGGGGGACAACAGATACGCAGTATTTT. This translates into CAISGGTTDTQYF.

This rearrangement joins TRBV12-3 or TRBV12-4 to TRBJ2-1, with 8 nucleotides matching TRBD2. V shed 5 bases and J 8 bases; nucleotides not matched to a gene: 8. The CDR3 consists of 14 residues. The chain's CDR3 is CASSRRGGQDEQFF. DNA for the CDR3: TGTGCCAGCAGTCGCCGGGGGGGTCAGGATGAGCAGTTCTTC.

The CDR3 bases are TGCAGTGCTAGAGACCCTAACAGGGAGTGGGAGACCCAGTACTTC. Translation: CSARDPNREWETQYF. The chain couples TRBV20-1 to TRBJ2-5; the D gene is possibly TRBD1 (6 bases). CDR1 DFQATT and CDR2 SNEGSKA come from the germline V gene (reference sequence). V was pared by 0 bases and J by 5 bases, with 16 bases between. CDR3 length: 15 residues.

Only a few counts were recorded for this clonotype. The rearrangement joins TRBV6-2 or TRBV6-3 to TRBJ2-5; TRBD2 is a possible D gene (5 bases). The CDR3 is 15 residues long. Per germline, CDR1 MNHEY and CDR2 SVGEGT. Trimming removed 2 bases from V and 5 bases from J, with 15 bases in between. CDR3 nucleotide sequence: TGTGCCAGCAGTTACAACCTTGGCTGGGAGGAGACCCAGTACTTC. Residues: CASSYNLGWEETQYF.

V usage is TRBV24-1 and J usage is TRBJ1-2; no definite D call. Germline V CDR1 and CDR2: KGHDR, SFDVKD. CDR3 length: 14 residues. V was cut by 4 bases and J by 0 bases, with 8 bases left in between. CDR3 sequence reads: CATSDSYANYGYTF. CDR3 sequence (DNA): TGTGCCACCAGTGACTCGTACGCTAACTATGGCTACACCTTC.

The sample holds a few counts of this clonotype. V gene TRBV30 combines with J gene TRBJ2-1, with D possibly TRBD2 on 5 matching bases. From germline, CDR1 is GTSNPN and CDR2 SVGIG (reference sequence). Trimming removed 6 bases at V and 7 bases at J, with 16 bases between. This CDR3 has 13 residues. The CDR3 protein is CACTLKRRNEQFF. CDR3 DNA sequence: TGTGCCTGTACATTAAAACGGAGGAATGAGCAGTTCTTC.

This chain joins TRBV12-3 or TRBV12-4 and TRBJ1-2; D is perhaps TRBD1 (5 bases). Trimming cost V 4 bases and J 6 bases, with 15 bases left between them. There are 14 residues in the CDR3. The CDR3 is CASSSGGTYHGYTF. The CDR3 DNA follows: TGTGCCAGCAGTTCCGGGGGTACTTACCATGGCTACACCTTC.

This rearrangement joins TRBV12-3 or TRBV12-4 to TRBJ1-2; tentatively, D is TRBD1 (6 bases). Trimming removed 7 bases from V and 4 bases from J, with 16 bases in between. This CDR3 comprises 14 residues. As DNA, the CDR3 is TGTGCCAGCAACGAGGGGGGAGTCCCCTATGGCTACACCTTC. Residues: CASNEGGVPYGYTF.

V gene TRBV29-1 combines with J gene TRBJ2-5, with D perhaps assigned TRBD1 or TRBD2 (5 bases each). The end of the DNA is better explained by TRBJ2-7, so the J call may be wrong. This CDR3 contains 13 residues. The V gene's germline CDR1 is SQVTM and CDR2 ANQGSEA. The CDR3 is CSGGEGLSYEQYF. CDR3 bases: TGCAGCGGGGGCGAGGGGTTATCCTACGAGCAGTACTTC.

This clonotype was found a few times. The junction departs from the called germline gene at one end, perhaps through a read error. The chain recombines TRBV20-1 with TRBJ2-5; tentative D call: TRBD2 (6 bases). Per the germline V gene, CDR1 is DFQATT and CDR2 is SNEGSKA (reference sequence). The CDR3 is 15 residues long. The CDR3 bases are TGCAGTGCTAGAGTAGGAGGGGAGTACCAAGGGACCCAGTACTTC. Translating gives CSARVGGEYQGTQYF.

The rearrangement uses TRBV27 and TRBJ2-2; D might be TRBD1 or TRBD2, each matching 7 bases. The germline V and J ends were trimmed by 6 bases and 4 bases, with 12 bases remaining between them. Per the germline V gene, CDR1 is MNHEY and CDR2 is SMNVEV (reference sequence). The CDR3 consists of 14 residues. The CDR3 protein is CASRGGGGTGELFF. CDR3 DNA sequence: TGTGCCAGCAGGGGAGGGGGCGGCACCGGGGAGCTGTTTTTT.

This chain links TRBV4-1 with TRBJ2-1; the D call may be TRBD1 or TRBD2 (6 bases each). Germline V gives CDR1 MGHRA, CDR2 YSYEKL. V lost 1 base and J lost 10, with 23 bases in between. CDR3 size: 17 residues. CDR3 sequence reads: CASSQVRGADSPGEQFF. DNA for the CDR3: TGCGCCAGCAGCCAAGTGAGGGGGGCGGACAGCCCCGGGGAGCAGTTCTTC.

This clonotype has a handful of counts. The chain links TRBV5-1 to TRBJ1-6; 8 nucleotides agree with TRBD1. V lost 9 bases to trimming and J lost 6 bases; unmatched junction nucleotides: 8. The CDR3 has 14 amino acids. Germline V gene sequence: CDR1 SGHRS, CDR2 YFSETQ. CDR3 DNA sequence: TGCGCCACCGAGGACAGGGTGTTTAATTCACCCCTCCACTTT. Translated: CATEDRVFNSPLHF.

DNA for the CDR3: TGTGCCAGCAGCTTAACCCAGGGGGCAATTTCGGGGGAGCTGTTTTTT. It yields the protein CASSLTQGAISGELFF. The chain uses TRBV7-3 and TRBJ2-2, with 8 bases that match TRBD1. J lost 8 bases, V lost 0 bases, and 8 bases had no gene match. The CDR3 extends over 16 amino acids. CDR1 and CDR2 from the germline V gene are SGHTA and FQGTGA.

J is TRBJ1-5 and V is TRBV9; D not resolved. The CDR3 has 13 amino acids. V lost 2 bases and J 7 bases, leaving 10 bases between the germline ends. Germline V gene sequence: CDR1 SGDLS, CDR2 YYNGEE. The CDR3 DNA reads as TGTGCCAGCAGCGTTTTTCTCCAACAGCCCCAGCATTTT. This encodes CASSVFLQQPQHF.

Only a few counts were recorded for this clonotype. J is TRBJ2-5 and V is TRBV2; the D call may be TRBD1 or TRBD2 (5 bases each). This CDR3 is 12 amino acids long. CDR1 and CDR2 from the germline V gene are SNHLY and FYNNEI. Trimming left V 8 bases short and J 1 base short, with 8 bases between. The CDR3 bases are TGTGCCAGCGAGGGGTTCCAAGAGACCCAGTACTTC. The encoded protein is CASEGFQETQYF. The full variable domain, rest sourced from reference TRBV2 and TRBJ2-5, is EPEVTQTPSHQVTQMGQEVILRCVPISNHLYFYWYRQILGQKVEFLVSFYNNEISEKSEIFDDQFSVERPDGSNFTLKIRSTKLEDSAMYFCASEGFQETQYFGPGTRLLVL.

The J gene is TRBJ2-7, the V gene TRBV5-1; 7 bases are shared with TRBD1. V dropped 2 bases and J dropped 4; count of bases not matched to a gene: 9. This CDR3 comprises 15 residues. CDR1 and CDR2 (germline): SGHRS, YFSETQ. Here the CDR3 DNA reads TGCGCCAGCAGCTTTGAAGTTGACAGGGTTTACGAGCAGTACTTC. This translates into CASSFEVDRVYEQYF.

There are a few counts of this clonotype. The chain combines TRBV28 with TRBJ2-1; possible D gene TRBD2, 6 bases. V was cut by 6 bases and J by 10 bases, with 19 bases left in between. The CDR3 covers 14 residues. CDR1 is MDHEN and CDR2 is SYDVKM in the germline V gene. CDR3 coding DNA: TGTGCCAGCAGGCTCTCTCAGGGACTTCGGGAGCAGTTCTTC. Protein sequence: CASRLSQGLREQFF.

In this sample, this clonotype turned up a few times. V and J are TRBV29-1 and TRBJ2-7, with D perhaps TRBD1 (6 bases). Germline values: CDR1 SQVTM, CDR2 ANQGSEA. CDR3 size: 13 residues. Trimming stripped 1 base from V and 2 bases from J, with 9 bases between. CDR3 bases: TGCAGCGTTGAAGGGGGGCGCACCTACGAGCAGTACTTC. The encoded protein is CSVEGGRTYEQYF.

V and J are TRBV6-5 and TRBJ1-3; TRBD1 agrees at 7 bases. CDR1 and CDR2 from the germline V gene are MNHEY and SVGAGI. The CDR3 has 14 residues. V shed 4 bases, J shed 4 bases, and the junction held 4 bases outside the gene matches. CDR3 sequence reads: CASSSRQGGNTIYF. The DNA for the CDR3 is TGTGCCAGCAGTTCCCGACAGGGCGGAAACACCATATATTTT.

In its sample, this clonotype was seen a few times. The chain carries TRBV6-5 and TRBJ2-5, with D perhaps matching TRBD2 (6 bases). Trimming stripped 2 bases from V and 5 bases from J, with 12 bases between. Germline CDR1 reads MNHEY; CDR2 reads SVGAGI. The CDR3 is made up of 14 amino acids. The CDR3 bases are TGTGCCAGCAGTTACAGGGACTGGGGGGAGACCCAGTACTTC. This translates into CASSYRDWGETQYF.

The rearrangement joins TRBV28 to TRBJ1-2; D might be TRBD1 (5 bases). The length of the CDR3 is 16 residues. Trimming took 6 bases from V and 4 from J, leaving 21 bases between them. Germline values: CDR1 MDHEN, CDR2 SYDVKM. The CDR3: CASSKIKGRGIYGYTF. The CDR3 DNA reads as TGTGCCAGCAGCAAGATTAAGGGACGGGGGATCTATGGCTACACCTTC.

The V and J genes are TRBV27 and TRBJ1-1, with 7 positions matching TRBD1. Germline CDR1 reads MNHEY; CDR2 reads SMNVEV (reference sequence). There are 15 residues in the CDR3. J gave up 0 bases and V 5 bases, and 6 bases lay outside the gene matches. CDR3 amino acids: CASSKSGQLNTEAFF. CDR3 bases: TGTGCCAGCAGTAAATCGGGACAGTTGAACACTGAAGCTTTCTTT.

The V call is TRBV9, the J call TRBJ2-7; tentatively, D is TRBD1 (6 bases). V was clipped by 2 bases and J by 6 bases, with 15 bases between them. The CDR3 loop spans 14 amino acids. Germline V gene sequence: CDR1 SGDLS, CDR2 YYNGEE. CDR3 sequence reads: CASSVEQGLGEQYF. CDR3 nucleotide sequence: TGTGCCAGCAGCGTCGAACAGGGTTTAGGCGAGCAGTACTTC.

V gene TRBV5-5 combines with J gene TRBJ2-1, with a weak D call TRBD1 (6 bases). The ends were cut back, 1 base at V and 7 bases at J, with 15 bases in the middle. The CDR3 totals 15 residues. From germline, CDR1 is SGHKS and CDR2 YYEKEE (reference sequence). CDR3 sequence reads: CASSLSPGVGNEQFF. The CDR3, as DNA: TGTGCCAGCAGCTTGTCCCCAGGGGTCGGAAATGAGCAGTTCTTC. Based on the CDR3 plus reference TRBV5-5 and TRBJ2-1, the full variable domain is DAGVTQSPTHLIKTRGQQVTLRCSPISGHKSVSWYQQVLGQGPQFIFQYYEKEERGRGNFPDRFSARQFPNYSSELNVNALLLGDSALYLCASSLSPGVGNEQFFGPGTRLTVL.

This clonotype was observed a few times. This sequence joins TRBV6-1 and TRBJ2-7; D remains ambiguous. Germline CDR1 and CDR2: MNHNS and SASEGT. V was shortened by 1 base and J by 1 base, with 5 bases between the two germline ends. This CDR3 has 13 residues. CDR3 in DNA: TGTGCCAGCAGTGAAGGGTTTTCCTACGAGCAGTACTTC. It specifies CASSEGFSYEQYF.

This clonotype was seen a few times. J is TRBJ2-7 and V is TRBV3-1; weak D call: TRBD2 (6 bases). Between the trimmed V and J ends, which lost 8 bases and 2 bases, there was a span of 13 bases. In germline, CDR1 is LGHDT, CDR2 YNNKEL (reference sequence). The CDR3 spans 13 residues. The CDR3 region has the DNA TGTGCCAGCGGGCGGGACGGAGCCTACGAGCAGTACTTC. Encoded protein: CASGRDGAYEQYF.

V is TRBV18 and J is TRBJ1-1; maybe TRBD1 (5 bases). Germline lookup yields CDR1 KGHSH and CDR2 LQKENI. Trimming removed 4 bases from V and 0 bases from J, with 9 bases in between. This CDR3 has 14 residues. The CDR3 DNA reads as TGTGCCAGCTCACAGGCGACAGTGAACACTGAAGCTTTCTTT. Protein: CASSQATVNTEAFF.

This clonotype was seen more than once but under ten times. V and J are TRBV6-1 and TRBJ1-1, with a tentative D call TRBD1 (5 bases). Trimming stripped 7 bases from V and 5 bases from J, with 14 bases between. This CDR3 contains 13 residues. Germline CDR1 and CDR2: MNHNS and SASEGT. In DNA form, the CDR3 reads TGTGCCAGCACCCGGGGGAGGGCTACTGAAGCTTTCTTT. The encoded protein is CASTRGRATEAFF.

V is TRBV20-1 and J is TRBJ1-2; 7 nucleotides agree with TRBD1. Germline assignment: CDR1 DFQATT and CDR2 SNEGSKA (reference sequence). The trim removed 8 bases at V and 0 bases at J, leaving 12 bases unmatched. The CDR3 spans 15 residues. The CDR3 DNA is TGCAGTCCGGGGGACAGCGAATTTCCTAACTATGGCTACACCTTC. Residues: CSPGDSEFPNYGYTF.